The source of this T cell receptor beta chain is a study of IL-17A CD8 T cells in psoriatic arthritis synovium. With respect to the entire study: The goal of the study was to define the phenotype, molecular profile and function of synovial IL-17A+CD8+ T cells in psoriatic arthritis pathogenesis.

The germline V gene specifies SGHVS as CDR1 and FQNEAQ as CDR2. V ends up 1 base short and J 1 base short, with an unmatched junction base count of 4. The CDR3 has 15 amino acids, counting the end cysteine and phenylalanine. Only CDR3 DNA remains: 45 bases, in frame from the first base. After DNA extraction (Qiagen), TCRbeta V-D-J rearrangements were amplified in a bias-controlled manner and then sequenced at high throughput (immunoSEQ; Adaptive Biotech). The source study handled its data this way. Productive sequences were analyzed at sequence level using the immunoSEQ Analyzer platform. Clonality was calculated as 1 minus Pielou's evenness, so values run from 0 (highly polyclonal) up to 1 (monoclonal). The Morisita index, which runs from 0 (no similarity) to 1 (complete similarity), was used to measure repertoire overlap between subsets. TCRdb's version of the immuneACCESS table is confined to in-frame rearrangements and falls short of the full clone set. An unresolved V gene accounts for under half of the shortfall where checked; the remainder is of unknown origin. The DNA was the basis for D and trimming; V, J and clone size are from that table. This sample has fewer than 2,500 clones in its table, and around 72% of those were observed once. Of the sample, 9.5% to 12% is held by the ten largest clones.

Broad study findings and their caveats: TCR sequencing covered only a few patients, which the authors acknowledged as a limited sample size. In a couple of patients, many Tc17 clones also appeared in the synovial Tc1 population, producing Morisita overlap indices above 0.75. Although over 5% of the repertoire was occupied by some individual clones, most synovial CD8+ subsets remained polyclonal. Because no psoriatic arthritis synovial tissue samples were available, cells were taken from synovial fluid instead of synovial tissue.

On this clone itself: There is no known antigen for this receptor. No clone much larger than this one lies a single base away; base qualities are absent.

CD3+ T cells, isolated magnetically, got about 1.4 hours of stimulation with PMA and ionomycin and were then labeled using IL-17A and IFNgamma cytokine secretion assays. Synovial fluid effusions were drawn by aspiration from the actively inflamed joints of psoriatic arthritis patients. For each patient, synovial fluid served as the source from which three memory CD8+ T cell populations were isolated by sorting: Tc1 cells (IL-17A-IFNgamma+), Tc17 cells (IL-17A+) and the bulk memory fraction, allowing their TCR repertoires to be compared. Psoriatic arthritis patients met the Classification of Psoriatic Arthritis Study Group (CASPAR) criteria. Cytokine-secreting cells were counterstained with viability dye and anti-CD3, CD8, CD14 and CD4 antibodies and sorted on a BD FACSAria. In three patients with psoriatic arthritis, sorted CD8+ T cell subsets from synovial fluid were put through TCRbeta sequencing. Before use, synovial fluid mononuclear cells were separated with Lymphoprep and cryopreserved in liquid nitrogen. Cryopreservation medium contained approximately 50% fetal calf serum and around 11% dimethyl sulfoxide.

This TCR was recovered from a human donor with psoriatic arthritis. Sequencing was carried out using IFN-gamma+ CD8+ T cells from synovial fluid. The cell subset or site label on this specimen signifies: IL-17A-IFNgamma+ memory CD8+ (Tc1) cells. This receptor chain uses TRBV7-8 and TRBJ2-7, and TRBD1 matches 7 of the central bases. CDR3 region: CASSLGQGPSYEQYF. The DNA sequence is as follows: TGTGCCAGCAGCTTAGGACAGGGACCATCCTACGAGCAGTACTTC.